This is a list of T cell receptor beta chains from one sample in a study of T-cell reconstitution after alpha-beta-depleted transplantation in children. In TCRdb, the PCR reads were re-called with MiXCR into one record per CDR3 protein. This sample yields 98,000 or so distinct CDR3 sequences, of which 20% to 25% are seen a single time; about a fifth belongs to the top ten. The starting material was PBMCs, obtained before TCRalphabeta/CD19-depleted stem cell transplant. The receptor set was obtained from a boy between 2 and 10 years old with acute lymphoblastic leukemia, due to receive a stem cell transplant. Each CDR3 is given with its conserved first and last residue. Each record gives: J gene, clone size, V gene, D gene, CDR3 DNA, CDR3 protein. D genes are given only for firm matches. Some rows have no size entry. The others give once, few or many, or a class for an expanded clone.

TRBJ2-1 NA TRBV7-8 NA TGTGCCAGCAGTTTAGACCGGACAGTCCAGTTCTTC CASSLDRTVQFF
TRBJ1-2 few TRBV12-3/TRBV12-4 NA TGTGCCAGCAGTTTGGGTCTTGCCAACTATGGCTACACCTTC CASSLGLANYGYTF
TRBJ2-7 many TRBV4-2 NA TGTGCCAGCAGCCAAGGACCAACAGATCGCGGGGACTCCTACGAGCAGTACTTC CASSQGPTDRGDSYEQYF
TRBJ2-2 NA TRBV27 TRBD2 TGTGCCAGCAGTTCCCTCTGGACTAGCGGAGGGGTCGGGGAGCTGTTTTTT CASSSLWTSGGVGELFF
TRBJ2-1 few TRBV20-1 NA TGCAGTGCCCGCGGATGGGATTTTAATGAGCAGTTCTTC CSARGWDFNEQFF
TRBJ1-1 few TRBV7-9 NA TGTGCCAGCAGCTTATTGGCAGGGGCGAGAACTGAAGCTTTCTTT CASSLLAGARTEAFF
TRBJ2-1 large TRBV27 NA TGTGCCAGCAGTTCCCAGGGACATCTACTAATATGGTTCTTC CASSSQGHLLIWFF
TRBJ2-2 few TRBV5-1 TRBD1 TGCGCCAGCAGCCGGGACAGCGCCGGGGAGCTGTTTTTT CASSRDSAGELFF
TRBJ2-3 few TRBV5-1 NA TGCGCCAGCAGCTTGTTGACTAGTGATACGCAGTATTTT CASSLLTSDTQYF
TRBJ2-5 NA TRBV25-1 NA TGTGCCAGCAGTGCTCCGGGGCAAGAGACCCAGTACTTC CASSAPGQETQYF
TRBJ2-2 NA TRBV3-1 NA TGTGCCAGCAGCCCAGCCCGAGGGGAGGCCGGGGAGCTGTTTTTT CASSPARGEAGELFF
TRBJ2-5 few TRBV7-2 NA TGTGCCAGCAGCTTAATTGGCTCTGAGGAGACCCAGTACTTC CASSLIGSEETQYF
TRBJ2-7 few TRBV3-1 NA TGTGCCAGCAGCCAATTGCGAATGCCCTACGAGCAGTACTTC CASSQLRMPYEQYF
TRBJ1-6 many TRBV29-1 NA TGCAGCGTTGCGGTCGGCGGCAGTTCACCCCTCCACTTT CSVAVGGSSPLHF
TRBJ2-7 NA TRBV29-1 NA TGCAGCGTTGAAGTGACAGTAGGGGTCTACGAGCAGTACTTC CSVEVTVGVYEQYF
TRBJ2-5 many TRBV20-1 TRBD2 TGCAGTGCTAGAGAGAGGACTAGCGGACTAACCCAAGAGACCCAGTACTTC CSARERTSGLTQETQYF
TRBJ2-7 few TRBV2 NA TGTGCCAGCAGCCGCCTGCACTACGAGCAGTACTTC CASSRLHYEQYF
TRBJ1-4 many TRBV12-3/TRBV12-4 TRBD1 TGTGCCAGCAGTCTAGGGGACAGAGGCGGTGAAAAACTGTTTTTT CASSLGDRGGEKLFF
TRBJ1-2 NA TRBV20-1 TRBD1 TGCAGTGCGCGGACAGGGGATGGCTACACCTTC CSARTGDGYTF
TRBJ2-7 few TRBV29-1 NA TGCAGCGTCGTGCTCTGGAACGAGCAGTACTTC CSVVLWNEQYF
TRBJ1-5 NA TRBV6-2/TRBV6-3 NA TGTGCCAGCAGTTTTGGGGGGCAGCCCCAGCATTTT CASSFGGQPQHF
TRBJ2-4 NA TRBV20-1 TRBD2 TGCAGTGCTAGCCTGACTAGCGGCAAAAACATTCAGTACTTC CSASLTSGKNIQYF
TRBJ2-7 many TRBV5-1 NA TGCGCCAGCAGCTTGGCTGCAGGGGCCTACGAGCAGTACTTC CASSLAAGAYEQYF
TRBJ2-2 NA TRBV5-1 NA TGCGCCAGCAGCCCAGGGAACACCGGGGAGCTGTTTTTT CASSPGNTGELFF
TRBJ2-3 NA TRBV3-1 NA TGTGCCAGCAGCCAAGGTTGGGGGACAGATACGCAGTATTTT CASSQGWGTDTQYF
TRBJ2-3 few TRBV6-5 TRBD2 TGTGCCAGCAGTTACCTAGGACTAGCTCCAGATACGCAGTATTTT CASSYLGLAPDTQYF
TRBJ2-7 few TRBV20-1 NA TGCAGTGCCCGTATACCTATGCGGTCTTCCTACGAGCAGTACTTC CSARIPMRSSYEQYF
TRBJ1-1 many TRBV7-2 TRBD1 TGTGCCAGCAGCCCCGGACAGGGCCGCGAAGCTTTCTTT CASSPGQGREAFF
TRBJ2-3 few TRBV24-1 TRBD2 TGTGCCACCAGTGATCGAACCGGGACTAGCGGGAGGGTGAGCACAGATACGCAGTATTTT CATSDRTGTSGRVSTDTQYF
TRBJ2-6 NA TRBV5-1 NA TGCGCCAGCAACGAGGGAGTACCTGGGGCCAACGTCCTGACTTTC CASNEGVPGANVLTF
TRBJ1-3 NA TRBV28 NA TGTGCCAGCAGCCCGGGCTTCTCTGGAAACACCATATATTTT CASSPGFSGNTIYF
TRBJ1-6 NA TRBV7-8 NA TGTGCCAGCAGGGTAGCGGGGCAGAGCTCCTATAATTCACCCCTCCACTTT CASRVAGQSSYNSPLHF
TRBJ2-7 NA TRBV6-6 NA TGTGCCAGCAGCAGGGGCTCCGAGCAGTCCTTC CASSRGSEQSF
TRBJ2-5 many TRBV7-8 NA TGTGCCAGCTCCCCCCACCGGGCTAGCGCCATCCAAGAGACCCAGTACTTC CASSPHRASAIQETQYF
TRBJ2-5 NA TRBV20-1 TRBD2 TGCAGTGCTAGAGGCCAGACTAGCGGAGGGACAGAGACCCAGTACTTC CSARGQTSGGTETQYF
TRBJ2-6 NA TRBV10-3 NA TGTGCCATCAGTGAGTCGCGACAGATCTCTGGGGCCAACGTCCTGACTTTC CAISESRQISGANVLTF
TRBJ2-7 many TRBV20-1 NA TGCAGTGCTAGAGATTATCGGAGCGGCTCCTACGAGCAGTACTTC CSARDYRSGSYEQYF
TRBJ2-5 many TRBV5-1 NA TGCGCCAGCAGCCCCCGAGTAGATAGCGGAGTGAGAAGTAAGGAGACCCAGTACTTC CASSPRVDSGVRSKETQYF
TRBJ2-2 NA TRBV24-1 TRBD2 TGTGCCACCAGTGATGTGCGACTAGCGGAGGGCAACACCGGGGAGCTGTTTTTT CATSDVRLAEGNTGELFF
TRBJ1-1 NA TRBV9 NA TGTGCCAGCAGCGAAGATCCGGGACACACTAGGGAGTTT CASSEDPGHTREF
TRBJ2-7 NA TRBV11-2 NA TGTGCCAGCAGCTTAGAGTCGGGTTGGACTGGAACAAGGAACGAGCAGTACTTC CASSLESGWTGTRNEQYF
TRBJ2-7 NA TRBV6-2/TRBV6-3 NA TGTGCCAGCACTAGGACATCACCCTACGAGCAGTACTTC CASTRTSPYEQYF